The 3 T cell receptor beta chains reported below all come from one sample, sequenced in a study of T cells in Graves' hyperthyroidism and ophthalmopathy. Template material for amplifying TCR beta CDR3 regions consisted of RNA transcripts. TCR CDR3 underwent first-round RT-PCR with the HTBI primer set. Each CDR3 protein gets one entry after TCRdb re-called the multiplex PCR reads with MiXCR. The table has approximately 520,000 distinct CDR3 sequences, roughly 20% seen once. Source material: blood. The receptors here all came from a young man with Graves' hyperthyroidism.

This clonotype was picked up a small number of times. V is TRBV6-1 and J is TRBJ2-1; the match to TRBD2 covers 8 bases. V gave up 1 base and J gave up 4 bases; unmatched junction bases: 3. The germline CDR1 and CDR2 sequences are MNHNS and SASEGT. CDR3 length: 15 residues. In DNA form, the CDR3 reads TGTGCCAGCAGTGAAGAAACGGGGGGGTACAATGAGCAGTTCTTC. This translates into CASSEETGGYNEQFF.

In this sample, this clonotype turned up many times. CDR3 protein: CASSEEAGGESTGTQYF. In DNA form, the CDR3 reads TGTGCCAGCAGTGAAGAAGCGGGGGGGGAATCCACAGGGACCCAGTACTTC. The chain combines TRBV6-1 with TRBJ2-5; 10 nucleotides line up with TRBD2. With 1 base clipped from V and 7 bases from J, the junction kept 12 bases outside the gene matches. From germline, CDR1 is MNHNS and CDR2 SASEGT. The CDR3 sequence is 17 residues long.

Ten or more counts support this clonotype. The chain links TRBV4-1 to TRBJ2-7, with D perhaps matching TRBD2 (6 bases). From germline, CDR1 is MGHRA and CDR2 YSYEKL. Trimming stripped 4 bases from V and 1 base from J, with 8 bases between. CDR3 length: 13 residues. The DNA for the CDR3 is TGCGCCAGCAGCCGGGACTTATCCTACGAGCAGTACTTC. This sequence encodes CASSRDLSYEQYF.